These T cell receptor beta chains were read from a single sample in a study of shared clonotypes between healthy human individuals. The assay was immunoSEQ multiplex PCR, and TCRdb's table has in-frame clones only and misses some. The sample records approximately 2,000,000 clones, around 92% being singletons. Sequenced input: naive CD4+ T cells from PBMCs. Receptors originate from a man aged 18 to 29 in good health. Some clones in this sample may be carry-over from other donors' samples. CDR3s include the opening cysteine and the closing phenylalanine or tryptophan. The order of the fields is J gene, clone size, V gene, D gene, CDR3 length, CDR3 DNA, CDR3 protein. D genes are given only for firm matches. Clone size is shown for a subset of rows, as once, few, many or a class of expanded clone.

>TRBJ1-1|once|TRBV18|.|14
TGTGCCAGCTCACCAGGACCCAGGAACACTGAAGCTTTCTTT
CASSPGPRNTEAFF
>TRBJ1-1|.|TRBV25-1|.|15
TGTGCCAGCAGTGAATTTCCAGGGACCAACACTGAAGCTTTCTTT
CASSEFPGTNTEAFF
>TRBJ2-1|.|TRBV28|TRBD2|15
TGTGCCAGCAGCAGGATGGGCGGGAGGGCCAATGAGCAGTTCTTC
CASSRMGGRANEQFF
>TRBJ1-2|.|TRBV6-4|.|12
TGTGCCAGCAGTGACTCTGGGCAGAGCTACACCTTC
CASSDSGQSYTF
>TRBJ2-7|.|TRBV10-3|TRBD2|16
TGTGCCATCAGTGAACCTACTAGCGGGAGTATACACGAGCAGTACTTC
CAISEPTSGSIHEQYF
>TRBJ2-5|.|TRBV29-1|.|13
TGCAGCGTTGAAGGTGGCCTCCAAGAGACCCAGTACTTC
CSVEGGLQETQYF
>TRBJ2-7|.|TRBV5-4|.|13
TGTGCCAGCAGCTCCGGACAGACCTACGAGCAGTACTTC
CASSSGQTYEQYF
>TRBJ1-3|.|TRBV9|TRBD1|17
TGTGCCAGCAGCGAGGGGGACAGGGAGGTTCTCTGGAACACCATATATTTT
CASSEGDREVLWNTIYF
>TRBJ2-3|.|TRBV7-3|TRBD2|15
TGTGCCAGCAGCATTAGCGGGAGTTCGGTAGATACGCAGTATTTT
CASSISGSSVDTQYF
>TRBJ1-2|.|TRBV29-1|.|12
TGCAGCGGTGATTTGGGGAACTATGGCTACACCTTC
CSGDLGNYGYTF
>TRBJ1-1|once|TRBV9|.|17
TGTGCCAGCAGCGTAGCGGAGGGTACGTACTGGGGCACTGAAGCTTTCTTT
CASSVAEGTYWGTEAFF
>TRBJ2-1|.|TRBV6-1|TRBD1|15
TGTGCCAGCATTGGGACAGGGAGGACCTACAATGAGCAGTTCTTC
CASIGTGRTYNEQFF
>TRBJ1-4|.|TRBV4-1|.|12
TGCGCCAGCAGCCATTTAGGGGAAAAACTGTTTTTT
CASSHLGEKLFF
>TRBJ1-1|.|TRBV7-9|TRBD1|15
TGTGCCAGCAGCTCGTTAACAGGGGGCAACACTGAAGCTTTCTTT
CASSSLTGGNTEAFF
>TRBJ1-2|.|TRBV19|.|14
TGTGCCAGTAGTTGGTTAGCAGGGAACTATGGCTACACCTTC
CASSWLAGNYGYTF
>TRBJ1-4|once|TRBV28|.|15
TGTGCCAGCAGTACGCCCCGATCGGCTAATGAAAAACTGTTTTTT
CASSTPRSANEKLFF
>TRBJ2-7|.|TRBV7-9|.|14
TGTGCCAGCAGCCTTACGACCGGCCGTTACGAGCAGTACTTC
CASSLTTGRYEQYF
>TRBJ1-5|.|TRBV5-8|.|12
TGTGCCAGCAGCTTGGAGGATCAGCCCCAGCATTTT
CASSLEDQPQHF
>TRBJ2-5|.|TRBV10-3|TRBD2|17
TGTGCCATCAGTGTCTCGGGACTAGGGGTGGGGTTGGAGACCCAGTACTTC
CAISVSGLGVGLETQYF
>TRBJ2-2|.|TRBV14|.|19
TGTGCCAGCAGCCAAGATGCGGCGACGGCTCTGGGAGACACCGGGGAGCTGTTTTTT
CASSQDAATALGDTGELFF
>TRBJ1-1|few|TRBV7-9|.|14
TGTGCCAGCAGCTTAGAGGGGTCGAACACTGAAGCTTTCTTT
CASSLEGSNTEAFF
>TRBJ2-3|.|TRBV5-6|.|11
TGTGCCAGCAGCTTGGCTGGTACGCAGTATTTT
CASSLAGTQYF
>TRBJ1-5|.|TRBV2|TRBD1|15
TGTGCCAGCAGTGAAACGGACAGGGGGCTACAGCCCCAGCATTTT
CASSETDRGLQPQHF